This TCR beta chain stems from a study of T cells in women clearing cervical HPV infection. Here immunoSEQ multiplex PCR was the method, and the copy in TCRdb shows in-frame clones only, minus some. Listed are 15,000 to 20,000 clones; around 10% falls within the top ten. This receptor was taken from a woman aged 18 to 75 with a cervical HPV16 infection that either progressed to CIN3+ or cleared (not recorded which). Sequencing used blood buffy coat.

The CDR3 bases that were read are TGCGCCAGCAGCTCCTTCAGGGGAAGGTCCTACGAG. It codes for CASSSFRGRSYE. The CDR3, in full, reads CASSSFRGRSYEQYF. The chain recombines TRBV4-1 with TRBJ2-7; D possibly corresponds to TRBD1 (6 bases). The CDR3 goes on 3 residues after the read ends, and that part is filled in from the germline J gene. The germline V and J ends were trimmed by 5 bases and 1 base, with 15 bases remaining between them. Germline V gene data show CDR1 as MGHRA and CDR2 as YSYEKL. This CDR3 comprises 15 residues.